This TCR beta chain was identified during a study of blood T cell repertoires in COVID-19 (dated by TCRdb to 2019 to 2021). Study-wide context: The collaborator samples originated in the United States, Italy and Spain and spanned the acute and convalescent phases of COVID-19. The prospective study material was composed of cDNA or gDNA derived from T cells, B-cell-depleted T cells, or PBMCs. Subjects who had been exposed to COVID-19, were actively infected with it, or had recovered from it provided the deeply sampled blood TCRbeta repertoires that made up the dataset. The repertoires were made available in a free public database intended to serve as a resource for research on the immune response to SARS-CoV-2. The samples were drawn from two sources: the first 160 participants of the ongoing ImmuneRACE study, and about 1,300 subjects contributed by 6 global collaborators. The sample metadata nearly always contained a de-identified subject ID, COVID-19 status, age in years and sex. Where HLA class I and class II types were available, the types were taken from metadata supplied by the sample provider, not from assay-based typing.

The immunoSEQ Assay, a bias-controlled multiplex PCR, was used to amplify TCRbeta CDR3 regions from genomic DNA. The study's own analysis went as follows. The number of nucleated cells in each sample was estimated from the amplification of reference gene primers within the assay. Sequence reads were collapsed and filtered to measure the absolute abundance of every unique TCRbeta CDR3 rearrangement. For each sample, productive Simpson clonality was calculated as the square root of Simpson's diversity index across productive rearrangements. TCRdb stores this immuneACCESS table with in-frame sequences only. Part of the clones is absent; in the studies checked, under half of the shortfall reflects unresolved V genes, and no reason is known for the rest. V and J calls and clone size come straight from that table; D and trimming were deduced from the DNA. The sample includes 190,000 or so clones, with around 80% observed a single time. The ten largest clones add up to around 2.8% of the sample.

General conclusions and limits of the study: The quantity of clinical and demographic metadata differed by source and by participant and was supplied without curation.

This clone was counted a single time. No antigen is known for it. The sample holds no much larger clone one base away, and base qualities are not on file. CDR1 and CDR2 are read off the germline V gene as MNHNS and SASEGT. The CDR3 numbers 13 residues from cysteine through phenylalanine. Kept here is only the CDR3 DNA, which spans 39 bases and is read in frame from base 1. After removal of 3 bases from V and 11 bases from J, the junction retains 5 bases not matched to a gene. The collaborating institutions used their own protocols to collect whole blood in K2EDTA tubes. For TCRbeta analysis, collaborators shipped samples in one of three forms: frozen whole blood, isolated PBMCs, or DNA extracted from either of those sample types.

This sequence was found in a woman aged 80 or older with active or convalescent COVID-19. The chain couples TRBV6-1 to TRBJ1-1; 11 central bases correspond to TRBD1. Material for sequencing was peripheral blood. DNA sequence: TGTGCCAGCAGTGACCGGGACAGGGGGTTTGCTTTCTTT. Translation gives CASSDRDRGFAFF.